This T cell receptor beta chain appears in the sequencing data of a study of OX40 agonist ivuxolimab in advanced cancers. Germline V CDR1 and CDR2: SGDLS, YYNGEE. CDR3 length equals 13 residues. Trimming cost V 2 bases and J 4 bases; bases outside gene matches: 2. Blood specimens came from baseline, cycle 4 day 1, and cycle 7 day 1. Data came from immunoSEQ multiplex PCR; TCRdb stores just in-frame clones and leaves some out. The sample yields about 50,000 clones, around 84% seen once. The sequence came from an adult with an advanced solid tumor such as melanoma, head and neck, liver or kidney cancer. The genes are TRBV9 and TRBJ1-2; 7 bases agree with TRBD1. This sample comprised CD4+ or CD8+ T cells sorted from blood, obtained in a trial of the OX40 agonist ivuxolimab. The CDR3 DNA follows: TGTGCCAGCAGCGTGACAGGGACCTATGGCTACACCTTC. It specifies CASSVTGTYGYTF.